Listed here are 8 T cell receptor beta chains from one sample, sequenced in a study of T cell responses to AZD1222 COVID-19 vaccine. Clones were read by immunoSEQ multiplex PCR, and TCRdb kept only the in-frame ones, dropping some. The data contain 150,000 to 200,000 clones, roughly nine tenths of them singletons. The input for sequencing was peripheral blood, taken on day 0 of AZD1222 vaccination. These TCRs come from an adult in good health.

For the CDR3, the DNA is TGTGCCAGCAGCCAAGAGAGACTAGCGGGGGGAAACACCGGGGAGCTGTTTTTT. Translated: CASSQERLAGGNTGELFF. The V gene is TRBV3-1 (or the pseudogene TRBV3-2), the J gene TRBJ2-2; 13 bases are shared with TRBD2. This CDR3 region has 18 residues. The germline V gene encodes CDR1 LGHDT and CDR2 YNNKEL (reference sequence). Trimming at V came to 0 bases and at J to 2 bases, leaving 3 bases not matched to a gene.

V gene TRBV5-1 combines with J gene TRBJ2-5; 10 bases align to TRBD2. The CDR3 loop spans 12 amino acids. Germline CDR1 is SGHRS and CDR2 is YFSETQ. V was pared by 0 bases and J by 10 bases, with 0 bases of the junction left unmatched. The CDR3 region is CASSLEREGQYF. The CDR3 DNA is TGCGCCAGCAGCTTGGAGCGGGAGGGCCAGTACTTC.

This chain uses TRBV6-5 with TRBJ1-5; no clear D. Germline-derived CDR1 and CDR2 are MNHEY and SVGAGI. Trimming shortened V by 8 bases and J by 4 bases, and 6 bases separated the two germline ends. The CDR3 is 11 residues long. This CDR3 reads CASGENQPQHF. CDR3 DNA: TGTGCCAGCGGGGAGAATCAGCCCCAGCATTTT.

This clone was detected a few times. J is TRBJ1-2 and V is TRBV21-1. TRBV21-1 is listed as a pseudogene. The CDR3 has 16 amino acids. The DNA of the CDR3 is TGTGCCAGCAGCAAAGGGGATCGGGGGGCCAACTATGGCTACACCTTC. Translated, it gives CASSKGDRGANYGYTF.

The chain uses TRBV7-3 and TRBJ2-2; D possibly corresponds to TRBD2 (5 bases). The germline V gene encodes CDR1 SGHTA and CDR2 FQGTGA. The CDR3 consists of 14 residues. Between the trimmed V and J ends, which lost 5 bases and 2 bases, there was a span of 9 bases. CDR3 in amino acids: CASSPRENTGELFF. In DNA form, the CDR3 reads TGTGCCAGCAGCCCCCGGGAAAACACCGGGGAGCTGTTTTTT.

CDR3 sequence (DNA): TGTGCCATCATTCACCCTGGAGGGGCGGATCAGCCCCAGCATTTT. Translated: CAIIHPGGADQPQHF. The rearrangement links TRBV10-3 to TRBJ1-5; D perhaps matches TRBD1 (5 bases). Germline V CDR1 and CDR2: ENHRY, SYGVKD. CDR3 size: 15 residues. The germline V and J ends were trimmed by 7 bases and 5 bases, with 18 bases remaining between them.

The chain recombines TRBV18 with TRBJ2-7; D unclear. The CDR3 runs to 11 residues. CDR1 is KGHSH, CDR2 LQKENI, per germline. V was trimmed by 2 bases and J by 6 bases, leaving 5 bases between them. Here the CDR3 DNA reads TGTGCCAGCTCACCAGAGTCCGAGCAGTACTTC. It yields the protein CASSPESEQYF.

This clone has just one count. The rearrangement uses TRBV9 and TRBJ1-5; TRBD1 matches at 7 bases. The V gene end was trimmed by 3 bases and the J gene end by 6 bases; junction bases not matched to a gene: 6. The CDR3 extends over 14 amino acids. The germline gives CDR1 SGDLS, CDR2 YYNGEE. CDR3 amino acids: CASSAGGGGQPQHF. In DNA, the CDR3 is TGTGCCAGCAGCGCAGGGGGGGGCGGTCAGCCCCAGCATTTT.